The TCR beta chain under discussion was sequenced for a study of cytomegalovirus exposure and HLA in healthy donors. Turning to the study itself: One earlier analysis, a look at about 179 million T cells, found some 120 million unique TCR beta sequences.

The PCR used 60 Vbeta and 13 Jbeta primers. Clones were sequenced by immunoSEQ multiplex PCR, and TCRdb holds only the in-frame ones, with some missing. The repertoire consists of 150,000 to 200,000 clones, with around 74% occurring once and the leading ten covering 2% to 2.5%. Whole-study findings and limits: Segments of the TCR beta V type were, in most cases, productive about 90% or about 30% of the time in an earlier analysis. The classifier reportedly diagnosed cytomegalovirus status with high sensitivity and specificity. In the analysis, some V segments, TRBV6-2 and TRBV6-3 included, were excluded as indistinguishable.

With V trimmed by 4 bases and J by 7 bases, 12 bases remained unmatched. Germline CDR1 SGHAT, CDR2 FQNNGV. The CDR3 contains 16 residues. This clone was seen a handful of times. Its antigen is not known. The sample comprised PBMCs. This sequence was found in a female donor in good health and CMV-seronegative. The chain carries TRBV11-2 and TRBJ2-2, with TRBD1 matching 7 bases. CDR3 region: CASSSKDRVLGGELFF. CDR3 bases: TGTGCCAGCAGCTCCAAAGACAGGGTGTTAGGCGGGGAGCTGTTTTTT.